The source of this T cell receptor (beta chain) is a study of T cell changes during pregnancy in multiple sclerosis. Germline V CDR1 and CDR2: MNHEY, SMNVEV (reference sequence). With 5 bases removed from V and 11 bases from J, the gap between germline ends came to 16 bases. The CDR3 has 14 residues. Generated by immunoSEQ multiplex PCR, the TCRdb table keeps only in-frame clones and is missing some. Of about 73,000 clones in the sample, roughly 90% are singletons; the top ten hold 8% to 10%. The V and J genes are TRBV27 and TRBJ1-6, with D possibly TRBD1 on 5 matching bases. Specimen: peripheral blood, collected after pregnancy. The sequence was obtained from a female donor in good health, enrolled as a control in a pregnancy study. The CDR3 coding sequence is TGTGCCAGCAGTCTCCAGGGAAATAAGACACCCCTCCACTTT. Its translation: CASSLQGNKTPLHF.